This TCR beta chain is from a study of T cell repertoires in cytomegalovirus infection (dated by TCRdb to between 2018 and 2021). Background on the whole study: Because public TCR beta signatures pointed to carriage of CMV infection together with the matching HLA type, the HLA type of each donor mattered for the analysis. Summary of the overall study and its limitations: Cumulative frequency of public TCR beta family members discriminated carriers of CMV infection plus the relevant HLA type in this cohort and an independent approximately 370-donor cohort. The ex vivo response was dominated by HLA-C-restricted CMV-specific TCR beta clonotypes, which also provided the single most frequent clonotype in two of eight donors.

Counted from cysteine to phenylalanine, this CDR3 has 13 amino acids. The entry retains the CDR3 DNA only, 39 bases that are in frame from base 1. CDR1 and CDR2, per the germline V gene, are SGHTA and FQGNSA. V sheds 0 bases and J sheds 2 bases, leaving 4 bases between their ends. This clonotype appeared a few times. This clone's antigen is unknown. There are no base qualities to consult, and no much larger clone falls within one base. Sequencing took place on an Illumina HiSeq 1500. The raw public reads went through TCRdb reprocessing: fastp at Q25, MiXCR clone calling, in-frame beta chains kept. Each CDR3 protein appears once, grouped with its most common genes and DNA. A total of roughly 180,000 distinct CDR3 sequences appear in this sample, about 18% of them only once. The ten largest account for under 30% of the sample.

Here the chain combines TRBV7-2 and TRBJ1-1; the D gene is not confidently resolved. This receptor was taken from a human donor in good health (CMV status not recorded). Some clones in this sample may be carry-over from other donors' samples. The sample was CD8+ T cells from PBMCs. The DNA reads as follows: TGTGCCAGCAGCTTAGCGCTCAACACTGAAGCTTTCTTT. This is translated as CASSLALNTEAFF.